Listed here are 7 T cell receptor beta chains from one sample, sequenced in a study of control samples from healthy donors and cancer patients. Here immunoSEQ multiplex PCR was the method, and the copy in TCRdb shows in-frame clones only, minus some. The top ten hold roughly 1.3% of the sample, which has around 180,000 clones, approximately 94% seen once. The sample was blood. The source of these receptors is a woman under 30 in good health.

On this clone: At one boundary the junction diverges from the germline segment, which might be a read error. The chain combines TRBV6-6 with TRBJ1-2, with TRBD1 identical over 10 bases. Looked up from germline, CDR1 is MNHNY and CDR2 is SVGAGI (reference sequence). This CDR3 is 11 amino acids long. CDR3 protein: CASSYPGQGFF. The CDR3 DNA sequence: TGTGCCAGCAGTTATCCGGGACAGGGGTTCTTC.

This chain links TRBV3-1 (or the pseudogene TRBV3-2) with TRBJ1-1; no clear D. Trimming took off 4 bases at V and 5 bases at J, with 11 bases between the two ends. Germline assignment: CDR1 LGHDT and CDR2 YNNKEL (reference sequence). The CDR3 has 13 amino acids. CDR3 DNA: TGTGCCAGCAGCCCGGTCGGTGGAACTGAAGCTTTCTTT. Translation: CASSPVGGTEAFF.

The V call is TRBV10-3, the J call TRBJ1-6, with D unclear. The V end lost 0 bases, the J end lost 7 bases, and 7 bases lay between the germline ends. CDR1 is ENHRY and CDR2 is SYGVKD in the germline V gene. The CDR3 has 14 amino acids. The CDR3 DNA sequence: TGTGCCATCAGTGAGTCCGGTGAAAATTCACCCCTCCACTTT. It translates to CAISESGENSPLHF.

The CDR3 region is CASSVEGYGYTF. The CDR3 region has the DNA TGTGCCAGCAGCGTAGAGGGCTATGGCTACACCTTC. The chain recombines TRBV9 with TRBJ1-2, with unresolved D. Deletions cut 0 bases from V and 4 bases from J, with 4 bases between. The CDR3 totals 12 residues. Looked up from germline, CDR1 is SGDLS and CDR2 is YYNGEE.

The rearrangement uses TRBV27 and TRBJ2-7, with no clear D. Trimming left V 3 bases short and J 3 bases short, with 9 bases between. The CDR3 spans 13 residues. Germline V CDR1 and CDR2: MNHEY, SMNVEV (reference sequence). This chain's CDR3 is CASSFQGNYEQYF. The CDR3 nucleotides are TGTGCCAGCAGTTTTCAAGGAAACTACGAGCAGTACTTC.

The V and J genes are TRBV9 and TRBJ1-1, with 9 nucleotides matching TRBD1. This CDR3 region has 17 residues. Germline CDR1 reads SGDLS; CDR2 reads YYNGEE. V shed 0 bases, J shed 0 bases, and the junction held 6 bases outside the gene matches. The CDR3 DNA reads TGTGCCAGCAGCGTAGTGGGGACAGGGATTATGAACACTGAAGCTTTCTTT. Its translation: CASSVVGTGIMNTEAFF.

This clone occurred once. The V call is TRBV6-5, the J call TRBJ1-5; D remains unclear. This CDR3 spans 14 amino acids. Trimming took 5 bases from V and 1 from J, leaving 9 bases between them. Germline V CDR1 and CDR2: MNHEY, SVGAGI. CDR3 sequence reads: CASSPVRSNQPQHF. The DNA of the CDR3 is TGTGCCAGCAGTCCGGTGCGGAGCAATCAGCCCCAGCATTTT.